Listed below are T cell receptor beta chains from one sample, sequenced in a study of T cells in Graves' hyperthyroidism and ophthalmopathy. One entry per CDR3 protein, called by TCRdb with MiXCR from the multiplex PCR reads. The table shows 800,000 or so distinct CDR3 sequences, with about 38% occurring only once. The specimen was blood. The receptors stem from a man aged 18 to 30 with Graves' hyperthyroidism. Each CDR3 is given with its conserved first and last residue. The D gene is left open where the match is weak. Size is omitted from some rows. Given values are once, few, many or a class for expanded clones.

len	v_gene	abundance	j_gene	d_gene	CDR3nt	CDR3aa
16	TRBV7-2	few	TRBJ2-7	TRBD1	TGTGCCAGCAGCTTAGGCCTCGGACAGGGATACTACGAGCAGTACTTC	CASSLGLGQGYYEQYF
13	TRBV7-2	NA	TRBJ1-1	NA	TGTGCCAGCAGCGCAAGTCAGAACACTGAAGCTTTCTTT	CASSASQNTEAFF
13	TRBV6-1	NA	TRBJ1-5	NA	TGTGCCAGCATGCAGGGAGCGGGTCAGCCCCAGCATTTT	CASMQGAGQPQHF
11	TRBV29-1	many	TRBJ2-7	NA	TGCAGCGTTGAAAACAACTACGAGCAGTACTTC	CSVENNYEQYF
15	TRBV5-4	NA	TRBJ1-6	TRBD1	TGTGCCAGCAGCATCCCGGGACAGCTTAATTCACCCCTCCACTTT	CASSIPGQLNSPLHF
16	TRBV9	few	TRBJ1-4	NA	TGTGCCAGCAGCGCACAGGGAGCCCATTTCAATGAAAAACTGTTTTTT	CASSAQGAHFNEKLFF
18	TRBV10-3	once	TRBJ1-5	TRBD1	TGTGCCAGCAGGCCCGGGACAGGGGGAAGTTATAGCAATCAGCCCCAGCATTTT	CASRPGTGGSYSNQPQHF
15	TRBV19	many	TRBJ1-5	NA	TGTGCCAGTAGTATACACAGCTATAGCAATCAGCCCCAGCATTTT	CASSIHSYSNQPQHF
15	TRBV10-3	NA	TRBJ1-4	NA	TGTGCCATCAGTGCGCCGGGGGGAACTAATGAAAAACTGTTTTTT	CAISAPGGTNEKLFF
17	TRBV19	many	TRBJ1-5	NA	TGTGCCAGTAGTAGGCAGACTTGGGCAGATAGCAATCAGCCCCAGCATTTT	CASSRQTWADSNQPQHF
15	TRBV9	many	TRBJ1-1	TRBD1	TGTGCCAGCAGCCCCCGGACAGGATCGAACACTGAAGCTTTCTTT	CASSPRTGSNTEAFF
15	TRBV7-2	NA	TRBJ1-6	NA	TGTGCCAGCAGCTTCGGCAGGGGAATGGGGTCACCCCTCCACTTT	CASSFGRGMGSPLHF
12	TRBV5-6	NA	TRBJ1-2	NA	TGTGCCAGCAGCTTTGAGGACGGTGGCTACACCTTC	CASSFEDGGYTF
16	TRBV4-3	NA	TRBJ1-5	TRBD1	TGCGCCAGCAGCCAAACCGGGACAGGGGGCACTCAGCCCCAGCATTTT	CASSQTGTGGTQPQHF
13	TRBV29-1	NA	TRBJ1-2	NA	TGCAGCGTTGATACAGGCCAAGCAGAGCCCTACACCTTC	CSVDTGQAEPYTF
13	TRBV5-1	few	TRBJ2-7	NA	TGCGCCAGCAGCTTTCTAACCTCCTACGAGCAGTACTTC	CASSFLTSYEQYF
17	TRBV9	few	TRBJ2-7	TRBD1	TGTGCCAGCAGCGCCCGCGAAGGGACAGGGGCACCCTACGAGCAGTACTTC	CASSAREGTGAPYEQYF
15	TRBV12-3/TRBV12-4	few	TRBJ1-4	NA	TGTGCCAGCAGCCCCCAGTTTGCAACTAATGAAAAACTGTTTTTT	CASSPQFATNEKLFF
12	TRBV6-6	many	TRBJ1-5	NA	TGTGCCACCATGGGAAGCAATCAGCCCCAGCATTTT	CATMGSNQPQHF
13	TRBV20-1	many	TRBJ2-7	TRBD2	TGCAGCGCCCCCGATAGCGGGAGGGACGAGCAGTACTTC	CSAPDSGRDEQYF
13	TRBV7-2	many	TRBJ2-5	NA	TGTGCCAGCAGCTTACGCGATCAAGAGACCCAGTACTTC	CASSLRDQETQYF
16	TRBV20-1	NA	TRBJ1-2	NA	TGCAGTGCTGGGGCTGAGGGGTCCAAGCAAAACTATGGCTACACCTTC	CSAGAEGSKQNYGYTF
13	TRBV7-9	NA	TRBJ2-7	NA	TGTGCCAGCAGCTTAGTGGACCCCTACGAGCAGTACTTC	CASSLVDPYEQYF
14	TRBV7-2	NA	TRBJ2-7	NA	TGTGCCAGCAGCCAAGAACCGGGACCCTACAAGCAGTACTTC	CASSQEPGPYKQYF
14	TRBV19	many	TRBJ1-4	TRBD1	TGTGCCAGTAGTGGCACAGGGGTAAATGAAAAACTGTTTTTT	CASSGTGVNEKLFF
16	TRBV7-7	many	TRBJ2-5	TRBD2	TGTGCTAGCAGCTTAGATGGTAGCGGGGGGCAAGAGACCCAGTACTTC	CASSLDGSGGQETQYF
15	TRBV19	NA	TRBJ1-2	NA	TGTGCCAGCAGCCGAAGCCTAGCGGGAGTCTATGGCTACACCTTC	CASSRSLAGVYGYTF
14	TRBV10-3	NA	TRBJ1-5	NA	TGTGCCAGCAGTTACGCGGGGGTGGGTCAGCCCCAGCATTTT	CASSYAGVGQPQHF
12	TRBV11-3	few	TRBJ1-5	NA	TGTGCCAGCAGCTTAGGTTCGGGGCCCCAGCATTTT	CASSLGSGPQHF
12	TRBV5-1	NA	TRBJ1-3	NA	TGCGCCAGCAGCTTGGATAGAGGAACCATATATTTT	CASSLDRGTIYF
13	TRBV4-1	many	TRBJ2-3	NA	TGCGCCAGCAGCCAAGAAATATCCTTGACGCAGTATTTT	CASSQEISLTQYF
13	TRBV19	NA	TRBJ1-2	NA	TGTGCCAGTAGTATGGGTTCATTTTATGGCTACACCTTC	CASSMGSFYGYTF
14	TRBV9	few	TRBJ2-7	TRBD1	TGTGCCAGCAGCCCGTGGACAGGGGAAGGCGAGCAGTACTTC	CASSPWTGEGEQYF
14	TRBV15	many	TRBJ2-7	TRBD2	TGTGCCACCAGCAAGGCTAGCGGACGTTACGAGCAGTACTTC	CATSKASGRYEQYF
15	TRBV12-3/TRBV12-4	few	TRBJ2-5	TRBD2	TGTGCCAGCACTCCTAGCGGGAGCATACAAGAGACCCAGTACTTC	CASTPSGSIQETQYF
15	TRBV29-1	many	TRBJ1-4	TRBD1	TGCAGCGTTGAAGATCAGGGGGCGATACGTGAAAAACTGTTTTTT	CSVEDQGAIREKLFF
16	TRBV9	NA	TRBJ2-7	TRBD1	TGTGCCAGCAGCGATACTGCAGGGGGCGTTAACTACGAGCAGTACTTC	CASSDTAGGVNYEQYF
15	TRBV2	few	TRBJ1-1	NA	TGTGCCAGCACCACTAGTCCCGGGGGGGCGCGTGGAGCTTTCTTT	CASTTSPGGARGAFF
15	TRBV19	few	TRBJ2-7	TRBD1	TGTGCCAGTGATTCCGGGACAGGGACCCGCTACGAGCAGTACTTC	CASDSGTGTRYEQYF
15	TRBV4-1	NA	TRBJ2-7	NA	TGCGCCAGCAGCCTTACTCAGAGTGGCTCCTACGAGCAGTACTTC	CASSLTQSGSYEQYF
15	TRBV10-3	NA	TRBJ1-5	NA	TGTGCCACCGGACCAGGAATTGGGAGCAATCAGCCCCAGCATTTT	CATGPGIGSNQPQHF
12	TRBV10-3	NA	TRBJ2-7	NA	TGTGCCATCAGGGCAGGGGAAGGCGAGCAGTACTTC	CAIRAGEGEQYF
13	TRBV19	many	TRBJ2-7	TRBD2	TGTGCCAGTAGTTCGGGGGGGATCTACGAGCAGTACTTC	CASSSGGIYEQYF
14	TRBV4-3	NA	TRBJ2-3	NA	TGCGCCAGCAGCAGAACGGGGGCCACAGATACGCAGTATTTT	CASSRTGATDTQYF
13	TRBV7-9	many	TRBJ2-7	NA	TGTGCCAGCAGCCCGACCGGGGAGCCCGAGCAGTACTTC	CASSPTGEPEQYF
15	TRBV7-2	NA	TRBJ2-7	TRBD2	TGTGCCAGCAGCCCGGGACTAGCGGGAGCTTCCGAGCAGTACTTC	CASSPGLAGASEQYF